This TCR beta chain is from a study of cytotoxic CD8 clonotypes in ibrutinib-treated CLL. Whole-study results and caveats: Progressing patients had sampling times that differed from those of sustained-remission patients. Under treatment, the uncommon public clonotypes either contracted or remained stable. Elevated clonality accompanied ibrutinib response, with a return toward baseline values at progression.

Some clones are missing from TCRdb's copy, which holds only in-frame ones; the method was immunoSEQ multiplex PCR. The table has around 200,000 clones, 70% seen once; the top ten hold more than 4.5%. The germline V and J ends were trimmed by 1 base and 6 bases, with 10 bases remaining between them. CDR1 and CDR2 (germline): LNHDA, SQIVND (reference sequence). CDR3 length: 13 residues. This clone is a singleton in its sample. Antigen: not known. The rearrangement joins TRBV19 to TRBJ2-7; D might be TRBD2 (6 bases). The sequence was collected from a human donor with chronic lymphocytic leukemia. The starting material was PBMCs, obtained after 12 months of ibrutinib treatment. DNA of the CDR3: TGTGCCAGTAGTATAGGGGGGAGGAGCGAGCAGTACTTC. Translated: CASSIGGRSEQYF.